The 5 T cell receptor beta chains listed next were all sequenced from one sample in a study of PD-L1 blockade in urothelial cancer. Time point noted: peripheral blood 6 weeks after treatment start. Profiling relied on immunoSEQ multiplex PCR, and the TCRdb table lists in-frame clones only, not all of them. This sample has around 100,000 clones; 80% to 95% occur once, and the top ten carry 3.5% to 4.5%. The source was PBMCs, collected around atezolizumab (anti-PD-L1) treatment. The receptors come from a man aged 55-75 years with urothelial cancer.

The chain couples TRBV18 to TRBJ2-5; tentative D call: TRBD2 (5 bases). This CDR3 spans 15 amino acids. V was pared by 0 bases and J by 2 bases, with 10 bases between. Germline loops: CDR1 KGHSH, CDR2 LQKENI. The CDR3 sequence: CASSPPSSGQETQYF. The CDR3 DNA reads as TGTGCCAGCTCACCACCCTCCAGCGGACAAGAGACCCAGTACTTC.

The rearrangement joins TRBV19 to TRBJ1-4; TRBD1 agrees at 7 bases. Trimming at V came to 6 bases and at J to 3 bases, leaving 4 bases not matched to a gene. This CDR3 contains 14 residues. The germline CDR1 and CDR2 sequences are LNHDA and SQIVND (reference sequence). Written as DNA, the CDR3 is TGTGCCAGTAGCAGGACAGGACCTAATGAAAAACTGTTTTTT. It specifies CASSRTGPNEKLFF. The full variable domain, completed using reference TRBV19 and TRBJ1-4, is DGGITQSPKYLFRKEGQNVTLSCEQNLNHDAMYWYRQDPGQGLRLIYYSQIVNDFQKGDIAEGYSVSREKKESFPLTVTSAQKNPTAFYLCASSRTGPNEKLFFGSGTQLSVL.

CDR3: CSGGDRGNEKLFF. CDR3 coding DNA: TGCAGCGGAGGGGACAGGGGTAATGAAAAACTGTTTTTT. The rearrangement joins TRBV29-1 to TRBJ1-4, with TRBD1 matching over 10 bases. From germline, CDR1 is SQVTM and CDR2 ANQGSEA. Trimming took 7 bases from V and 4 from J; bases not matched to a gene: 3. The CDR3 spans 13 residues. The entire variable domain, with the rest obtained from reference TRBV29-1 and TRBJ1-4, is as follows: SAVISQKPSRDICQRGTSLTIQCQVDSQVTMMFWYRQQPGQSLTLIATANQGSEATYESGFVIDKFPISRPNLTFSTLTVSNMSPEDSSIYLCSGGDRGNEKLFFGSGTQLSVL.

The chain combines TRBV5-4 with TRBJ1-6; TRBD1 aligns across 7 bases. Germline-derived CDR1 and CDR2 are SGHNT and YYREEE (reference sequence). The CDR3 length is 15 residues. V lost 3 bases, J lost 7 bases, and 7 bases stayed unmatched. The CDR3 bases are TGTGCCAGCAGCTGGGCCGCAGGGGGGAATTCACCCCTCCACTTT. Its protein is CASSWAAGGNSPLHF.

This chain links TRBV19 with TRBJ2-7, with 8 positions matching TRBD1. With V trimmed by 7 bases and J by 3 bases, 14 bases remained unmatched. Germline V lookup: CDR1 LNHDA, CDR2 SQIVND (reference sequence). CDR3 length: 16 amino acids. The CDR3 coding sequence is TGTGCCAGTATGGGGACCGGGCAGGGGGCAAACTACGAGCAGTACTTC. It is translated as CASMGTGQGANYEQYF.